This entry describes one TCR beta chain. Its antigen is not known. Investigators divided CD4+ cells into CD45RA+ naive and CD45RA-negative memory subsets. The data are from a study of shared clonotypes between healthy human individuals. Across the study: Each donor's CD4 naive and CD4 memory cells filled three plates apiece, CD8 naive two, and CD8 memory one.

TCRdb keeps only in-frame clones here, not all; method: immunoSEQ multiplex PCR. The table records 500,000 to 550,000 clones, 95% to 96% of them present only once. Study-wide results and caveats: Shared across a few donors were around 5% of the naive CD4 clonotypes.

The source of this sequence is a woman aged 25 to 39 in good health. Sample: naive CD4+ T cells sorted from blood. Indicated subset: CD45RA+ positively selected.

CDR3: CASSLIAKGIGETQYF. The CDR3 coding sequence is TGCGCCAGCAGCTTAATCGCAAAGGGGATAGGGGAGACCCAGTACTTC. The chain is built from TRBV5-1 and TRBJ2-5; possible D gene TRBD1, 5 bases. The V end lost 2 bases, the J end lost 5 bases, and 19 bases lay between the germline ends. The CDR3 loop spans 16 amino acids. CDR1 is SGHRS and CDR2 is YFSETQ in the germline V gene. Full variable domain (remainder filled in from reference TRBV5-1 and TRBJ2-5): KAGVTQTPRYLIKTRGQQVTLSCSPISGHRSVSWYQQTPGQGLQFLFEYFSETQRNKGNFPGRFSGRQFSNSRSEMNVSTLELGDSALYLCASSLIAKGIGETQYFGPGTRLLVL.